A single sample gave rise to the 16 T cell receptor beta chains below, sequenced in a study of CD8+CD57+ T cells in acquired aplastic anemia. The use of genomic DNA as template underpinned the TCR beta VDJ and CDR3 profiling. A single record per CDR3 protein comes from TCRdb applying MiXCR to the reads. The sample includes 150,000 or so distinct CDR3 sequences, 40% to 50% seen only once; the top ten take approximately 3%. Only patients with CD8+CD57+ cell expansion on flow cytometry were chosen for sequencing. Sequenced: sorted CD4+, CD8+, or CD8+CD57+ T cells (not recorded which) from PBMCs. These receptors were taken from a human donor with aplastic anemia.

This clonotype was seen repeatedly, ten times or more. The chain is built from TRBV5-4 and TRBJ2-3; D remains unclear. V lost 2 bases and J lost 4, with 11 bases in between. There are 14 residues in the CDR3. Germline V gives CDR1 SGHNT, CDR2 YYREEE (reference sequence). This CDR3 is CASSLEGPADTQYF. In nucleotides, the CDR3 is TGTGCCAGCAGCTTAGAAGGGCCAGCAGATACGCAGTATTTT.

The gene calls are TRBV6-5 and TRBJ1-2; no definite D call. From germline, CDR1 is MNHEY and CDR2 SVGAGI. V was shortened by 0 bases and J by 4 bases, with 9 bases between the two germline ends. The CDR3 spans 14 residues. CDR3 sequence (DNA): TGTGCCAGCAGTTACTCGGCAAACTCCTATGGCTACACCTTC. This codes for CASSYSANSYGYTF.

This rearrangement joins TRBV7-9 to TRBJ2-7, with D perhaps TRBD1 (6 bases). Germline V CDR1 and CDR2: SEHNR, FQNEAQ (reference sequence). CDR3 length equals 12 residues. Trimming took 2 bases from V and 5 from J, leaving 7 bases between them. The CDR3 DNA sequence: TGTGCCAGCAGCTTACGGGACAACGAGCAGTACTTC. Encoded protein: CASSLRDNEQYF. Drawing the rest from reference TRBV7-9 and TRBJ2-7, the complete variable domain is DTGVSQNPRHKITKRGQNVTFRCDPISEHNRLYWYRQTLGQGPEFLTYFQNEAQLEKSRLLSDRFSAERPKGSFSTLEIQRTEQGDSAMYLCASSLRDNEQYFGPGTRLTVT.

The V call is TRBV2, the J call TRBJ1-5, with unresolved D. CDR3 length equals 12 residues. Germline-derived CDR1 and CDR2 are SNHLY and FYNNEI. Trimming stripped 6 bases from V and 7 bases from J, with 10 bases between. CDR3 in amino acids: CASRGNYQPQHF. For the CDR3, the DNA is TGTGCCAGCAGGGGTAACTACCAGCCCCAGCATTTT.

This clonotype came up many times. CDR3 region: CASSATGGPSEAFF. The DNA for the CDR3 is TGTGCCAGCAGCGCGACAGGGGGCCCATCTGAAGCTTTCTTT. This rearrangement joins TRBV9 to TRBJ1-1; TRBD1 agrees at 10 bases. The germline gives CDR1 SGDLS, CDR2 YYNGEE. The length of the CDR3 is 14 residues. J gave up 6 bases and V 3 bases, and 5 bases lay outside the gene matches. Supplemented by reference TRBV9 and TRBJ1-1, the full variable domain reads DSGVTQTPKHLITATGQRVTLRCSPRSGDLSVYWYQQSLDQGLQFLIQYYNGEERAKGNILERFSAQQFPDLHSELNLSSLELGDSALYFCASSATGGPSEAFFGQGTRLTVV.

The chain employs TRBV2 and TRBJ2-7, with TRBD1 as a possible D gene (6 bases). V shed 4 bases and J shed 0 bases, with 13 bases lying between them. CDR3 length equals 15 residues. Germline CDR1 is SNHLY and CDR2 is FYNNEI. The DNA for the CDR3 is TGTGCCAGCAGTGGGGGACACCGTGTCTCCTACGAGCAGTACTTC. Protein product: CASSGGHRVSYEQYF.

This clonotype was found many times. V is TRBV11-2 and J is TRBJ1-1; 8 bases match TRBD1. CDR3 length equals 15 residues. The V gene's germline CDR1 is SGHAT and CDR2 FQNNGV. V was pared by 5 bases and J by 5 bases, with 10 bases of the junction left unmatched. The CDR3 reads CASSRLPGQATEAFF. The CDR3 DNA is TGTGCCAGCAGCCGGCTGCCGGGACAGGCGACTGAAGCTTTCTTT. The entire variable domain, with the rest obtained from reference TRBV11-2 and TRBJ1-1, is as follows: EAGVAQSPRYKIIEKRQSVAFWCNPISGHATLYWYQQILGQGPKLLIQFQNNGVVDDSQLPKDRFSAERLKGVDSTLKIQPAKLEDSAVYLCASSRLPGQATEAFFGQGTRLTVV.

Ten or more counts support this clonotype. This chain uses TRBV20-1 with TRBJ2-3; D might be TRBD2 (6 bases). The CDR3 extends over 17 amino acids. V lost 6 bases to trimming and J lost 1 base, with 23 bases between them. CDR1 and CDR2 from the germline V gene are DFQATT and SNEGSKA (reference sequence). In DNA, the CDR3 is TGCAGTGCCCCCGCCGGGTTTATGGCTAGCGGCACAGATACGCAGTATTTT. Translating gives CSAPAGFMASGTDTQYF.

The chain combines TRBV7-9 with TRBJ1-2; 7 nucleotides align to TRBD1. Germline loops: CDR1 SEHNR, CDR2 FQNEAQ (reference sequence). V shed 3 bases, J shed 5 bases, and the junction held 3 bases outside the gene matches. The CDR3 has 13 amino acids. In DNA form, the CDR3 reads TGTGCCAGCAGCTTTGACAGGGAGTATGGCTACACCTTC. Translated, it gives CASSFDREYGYTF. Supplemented by reference TRBV7-9 and TRBJ1-2, the full variable domain reads DTGVSQNPRHKITKRGQNVTFRCDPISEHNRLYWYRQTLGQGPEFLTYFQNEAQLEKSRLLSDRFSAERPKGSFSTLEIQRTEQGDSAMYLCASSFDREYGYTFGSGTRLTVV.

This clonotype has a count of ten or more. This sequence joins TRBV29-1 and TRBJ2-5; 8 bases align to TRBD1. CDR3 length equals 12 residues. Looked up from germline, CDR1 is SQVTM and CDR2 is ANQGSEA. V lost 4 bases to trimming and J lost 3 bases; unmatched junction nucleotides: 1. CDR3 residues: CSVAGGEETQYF. CDR3 coding DNA: TGCAGCGTTGCAGGGGGCGAAGAGACCCAGTACTTC.

This chain connects TRBV24-1 to TRBJ1-1; tentative D call: TRBD1 (6 bases). CDR3 length equals 13 residues. V gave up 4 bases and J gave up 8 bases, with 13 bases separating them. Germline V lookup: CDR1 KGHDR, CDR2 SFDVKD. This CDR3 reads CATSDGQRKEAFF. The CDR3 DNA reads as TGTGCCACCAGTGACGGACAGAGAAAAGAAGCTTTCTTT.

This clonotype was seen more than once but under ten times. The V call is TRBV24-1, the J call TRBJ2-5; the D is unclear. V dropped 3 bases and J dropped 9 bases, with 10 bases sitting between them. This CDR3 is built from 12 residues. Germline-derived CDR1 and CDR2 are KGHDR and SFDVKD. In DNA form, the CDR3 reads TGTGCCACCAGTGATCGCCCCGAGGCCCAGTACTTC. Amino acids: CATSDRPEAQYF.

This chain links TRBV7-9 with TRBJ2-3; no clear D gene. The CDR3 sequence is 12 residues long. Trimming left V 2 bases short and J 5 bases short, with 5 bases between. CDR1 and CDR2 (germline): SEHNR, FQNEAQ (reference sequence). CDR3 coding DNA: TGTGCCAGCAGCTTAAGTCTAGATACGCAGTATTTT. It translates to CASSLSLDTQYF.

V gene TRBV7-9 combines with J gene TRBJ2-5; tentative D call: TRBD2 (6 bases). CDR3 length: 15 residues. Deletions cut 8 bases from V and 0 bases from J, with 16 bases between. Germline CDR1 SEHNR, CDR2 FQNEAQ (reference sequence). In DNA form, the CDR3 reads TGTGCCAGCGGCAGGCGCCGGGGGTACCAAGAGACCCAGTACTTC. It encodes CASGRRRGYQETQYF.

The V gene is TRBV20-1, the J gene TRBJ1-2, with a tentative D call TRBD1 (5 bases). This CDR3 is 14 amino acids long. The V and J ends lost 6 bases and 0 bases respectively, with 14 bases between them. The germline CDR1 and CDR2 sequences are DFQATT and SNEGSKA (reference sequence). CDR3 protein: CSALSTEANYGYTF. The CDR3 DNA reads as TGCAGTGCCTTATCGACAGAAGCTAACTATGGCTACACCTTC.

As for this clonotype: An end of the junction does not agree with germline; a read error may underlie this. This rearrangement joins TRBV30 to TRBJ1-2; the match to TRBD1 covers 9 bases. CDR1 and CDR2 (germline): GTSNPN, SVGIG (reference sequence). This CDR3 has 11 residues. The CDR3 is CTCRTGDGYTF. The DNA of the CDR3 is TGTACCTGCCGGACAGGGGATGGCTACACCTTC.